A selection of T cell receptor beta chains follows, all from one sample in a study of regulatory T cells in long-lasting Graves disease. Via MiXCR, TCRdb re-called the multiplex PCR reads, giving one row per CDR3 protein. The sample records hundreds of thousands of distinct CDR3 sequences, 13% being singletons. These data also formed part of another study, on T cells in Graves' hyperthyroidism and ophthalmopathy.

The sample here was peripheral blood mononuclear cells (PBMCs), taken at new diagnosis, from a patient treated with antithyroid drugs. Receptors originate from a man aged 30-40 years with Graves disease. CDR3s include the opening cysteine and the closing phenylalanine or tryptophan. Fields, in order: D gene, V gene, clone size, J gene, CDR3 protein, CDR3 DNA. A D gene is named only where the DNA matches it firmly. Rows may omit the clone size; those that give it use once, few, many or a size class.

>TRBD1|TRBV28|few|TRBJ1-6
CASRGLYWTGFFNSPLHF
TGTGCCAGCAGGGGGTTATATTGGACAGGGTTTTTTAATTCACCCCTCCACTTT
>-|TRBV6-1|many|TRBJ2-7
CASRSNYEQYF
TGTGCCAGCAGGTCTAACTACGAGCAGTACTTC
>TRBD2|TRBV6-5|many|TRBJ2-1
CASSYRTGGTYNEQFF
TGTGCCAGCAGTTACCGAACGGGAGGGACCTACAATGAGCAGTTCTTC
>-|TRBV6-2/TRBV6-3|many|TRBJ2-3
CASRLSLGGVTQYF
TGTGCCAGCAGACTCTCCCTAGGGGGGGTTACGCAGTATTTT
>-|TRBV28|-|TRBJ2-2
CASNSLGELFF
TGTGCCAGCAACTCCCTCGGGGAGCTGTTTTTT
>TRBD2|TRBV24-1|once|TRBJ2-4
CATSDTSGGVAKNIQYF
TGTGCCACCAGTGATACTAGCGGAGGGGTAGCCAAAAACATTCAGTACTTC
>-|TRBV9|few|TRBJ2-1
CASSRGREPRFNEQFF
TGTGCCAGCTCCCGGGGGCGGGAGCCCCGGTTTAATGAGCAGTTCTTC
>-|TRBV7-9|many|TRBJ2-1
CASSPSYNEQFF
TGTGCCAGCAGTCCTAGTTACAATGAGCAGTTCTTC
>TRBD2|TRBV5-4|few|TRBJ2-3
CASSFLAGELADTQYF
TGTGCCAGCAGCTTTCTAGCGGGAGAGTTGGCAGATACGCAGTATTTT
>TRBD2|TRBV18|-|TRBJ2-7
CASSPGLAGSSYEQYF
TGTGCCAGCTCACCGGGACTAGCGGGCTCTTCCTACGAGCAGTACTTC
>TRBD1|TRBV2|many|TRBJ1-2
CASSRDRGDGYTF
TGTGCCAGCAGTAGGGACAGGGGAGATGGCTACACCTTC
>-|TRBV29-1|many|TRBJ2-2
CSVEVSGGRGTGELFF
TGCAGCGTTGAAGTGTCCGGGGGGCGCGGCACCGGGGAGCTGTTTTTT
>-|TRBV3-1|-|TRBJ2-1
CASSQDLGAGNRWNEQFF
TGTGCCAGCAGCCAAGATCTAGGGGCTGGAAACAGATGGAATGAGCAGTTCTTC
>-|TRBV30|few|TRBJ2-2
CAWSGTGTYTGELFF
TGTGCCTGGAGTGGAACAGGGACTTACACCGGGGAGCTGTTTTTT
>-|TRBV7-2|many|TRBJ2-7
CASSPRQVGDEQYF
TGTGCCAGCAGCCCGCGACAGGTGGGCGACGAGCAGTACTTC
>-|TRBV7-8|-|TRBJ2-1
CASSQPPVSTYNEQFF
TGTGCCAGCAGCCAACCCCCGGTCTCAACCTACAATGAGCAGTTCTTC
>-|TRBV10-3|many|TRBJ2-7
CAISSGSATYEQYF
TGTGCCATCAGTTCTGGCAGCGCAACCTACGAGCAGTACTTC
>-|TRBV7-9|many|TRBJ2-5
CASSPRNRLAGETQYF
TGTGCCAGCAGCCCTCGCAACAGATTGGCCGGGGAGACCCAGTACTTC
>TRBD1|TRBV11-2|-|TRBJ2-7
CASSPDRELGYEQYF
TGTGCCAGCAGCCCGGACAGGGAGTTAGGATACGAGCAGTACTTC
>-|TRBV6-2/TRBV6-3|many|TRBJ1-5
CASSHSTGNQPQHF
TGTGCCAGCAGTCATTCGACAGGCAATCAGCCCCAGCATTTT
>-|TRBV4-1|-|TRBJ2-1
CASSQDPINEQFF
TGCGCCAGCAGCCAAGATCCGATTAATGAGCAGTTCTTC
>-|TRBV20-1|many|TRBJ2-3
CSAWPGEAADTQYF
TGCAGTGCATGGCCAGGCGAGGCCGCAGATACGCAGTATTTT
>-|TRBV20-1|few|TRBJ2-2
CSARDPLRVTTGELFF
TGCAGTGCTAGAGATCCCCTAAGGGTCACCACCGGGGAGCTGTTTTTT
>TRBD2|TRBV5-4|many|TRBJ2-1
CASSTQTSGVGYNEQFF
TGTGCCAGCAGCACCCAGACTAGCGGGGTTGGGTACAATGAGCAGTTCTTC
>TRBD1|TRBV7-2|many|TRBJ2-3
CASSLPGQGSQYF
TGTGCCAGCAGTCTACCGGGACAGGGGTCCCAGTATTTT
>-|TRBV19|few|TRBJ2-7
CASSSDNSDYEQYF
TGTGCCAGTAGTAGCGATAACAGCGACTACGAGCAGTACTTC
>-|TRBV2|-|TRBJ2-2
CASSEIQGGGELFF
TGTGCCAGCAGTGAAATACAGGGAGGCGGGGAGCTGTTTTTT
>-|TRBV5-1|-|TRBJ1-2
CASSLGPKGARSYGYTF
TGCGCCAGCAGCTTGGGCCCGAAAGGGGCGAGGTCCTATGGCTACACCTTC
>TRBD2|TRBV24-1|few|TRBJ2-1
CATSGGREAYNEQFF
TGTGCCACCAGTGGCGGGCGGGAGGCATACAATGAGCAGTTCTTC
>-|TRBV3-1|few|TRBJ2-3
CASSQSYGAGVDTQYF
TGTGCCAGCAGCCAAAGTTACGGTGCCGGCGTGGATACGCAGTATTTT
>-|TRBV20-1|many|TRBJ2-7
CSARFGGGEQYF
TGCAGTGCTAGATTTGGGGGTGGGGAGCAGTACTTC
>-|TRBV29-1|few|TRBJ2-4
CSVVTGTAGIQYF
TGCAGCGTCGTAACCGGGACGGCTGGCATTCAGTACTTC
>TRBD2|TRBV7-9|few|TRBJ2-7
CASSRVSGRVESSYEQYF
TGTGCCAGCAGCCGAGTTAGCGGGAGGGTTGAGAGCTCCTACGAGCAGTACTTC
>-|TRBV15|many|TRBJ2-7
CATSRLGYEQYF
TGTGCCACCAGCAGGCTGGGGTACGAGCAGTACTTC
>-|TRBV9|few|TRBJ2-5
CASSVEGLQETQYF
TGTGCCAGCAGCGTAGAGGGACTCCAAGAGACCCAGTACTTC
>TRBD2|TRBV20-1|-|TRBJ2-7
CSARGVASGRHSGEQYF
TGCAGTGCTCGAGGGGTAGCTAGCGGGAGGCACTCGGGAGAGCAGTACTTC
>-|TRBV18|few|TRBJ2-7
CASSPVTVGSYEQYF
TGTGCCAGCTCACCGGTGACAGTGGGGTCGTACGAGCAGTACTTC
>TRBD1|TRBV28|-|TRBJ2-3
CASSVDRGWDTQYF
TGTGCCAGCAGTGTAGACAGGGGGTGGGATACGCAGTATTTT
>-|TRBV6-5|few|TRBJ1-1
CASSYSGAGDTEAFF
TGTGCCAGCAGTTACTCAGGGGCAGGGGACACTGAAGCTTTCTTT
>-|TRBV24-1|many|TRBJ2-1
CATSDHLRGGYNEQFF
TGTGCCACCAGTGATCACCTCCGGGGCGGCTACAATGAGCAGTTCTTC
>-|TRBV28|many|TRBJ1-1
CASSLDRHSNTEAFF
TGTGCCAGCAGTTTAGACAGGCACTCGAACACTGAAGCTTTCTTT